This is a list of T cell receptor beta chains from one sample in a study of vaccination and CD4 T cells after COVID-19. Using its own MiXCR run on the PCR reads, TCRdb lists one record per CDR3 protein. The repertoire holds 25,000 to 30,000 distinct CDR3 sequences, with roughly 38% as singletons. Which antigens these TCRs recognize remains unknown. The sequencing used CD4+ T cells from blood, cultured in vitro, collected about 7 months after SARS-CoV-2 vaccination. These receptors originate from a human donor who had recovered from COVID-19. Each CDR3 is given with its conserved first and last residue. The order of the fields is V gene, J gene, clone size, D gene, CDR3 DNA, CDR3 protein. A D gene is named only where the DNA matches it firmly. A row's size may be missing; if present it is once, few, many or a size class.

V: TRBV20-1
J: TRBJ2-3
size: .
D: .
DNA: TGCAGTGCTAAGCTTTCAGTCCCGGCAGATACGCAGTATTTT
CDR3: CSAKLSVPADTQYF

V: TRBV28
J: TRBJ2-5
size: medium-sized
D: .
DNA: TGTGCCAGCAGTTCGACATACAGAGAGACCCAGTACTTC
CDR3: CASSSTYRETQYF

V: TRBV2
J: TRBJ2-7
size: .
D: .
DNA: TGTGCCAGCAGTGGGCTATGGACTGACGAGCAGTACTTC
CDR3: CASSGLWTDEQYF

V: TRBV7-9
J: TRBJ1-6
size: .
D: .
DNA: TGTGCCAGCAGCTTCAATGCAAGAAATTCACCCCTCCACTTT
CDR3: CASSFNARNSPLHF

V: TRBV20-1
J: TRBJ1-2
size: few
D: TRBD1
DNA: TGCAGTGCTCACGACAGGGACTATGGCTACACCTTC
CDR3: CSAHDRDYGYTF

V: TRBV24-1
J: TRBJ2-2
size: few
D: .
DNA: TGTGCCACCAGTGATTTCGGAGGGGTTGGCACCGGGGAGCTGTTTTTT
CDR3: CATSDFGGVGTGELFF

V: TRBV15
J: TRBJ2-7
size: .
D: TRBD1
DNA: TGTGCCACCAGCAGATTTACCCCGGGACAGGGGCCCCACGAGCAGTACTTC
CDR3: CATSRFTPGQGPHEQYF

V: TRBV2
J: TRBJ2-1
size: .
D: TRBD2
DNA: TGTGCCAGCACTACAGGACTAGCGGGTTCCGAGCAGTTCTTC
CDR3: CASTTGLAGSEQFF

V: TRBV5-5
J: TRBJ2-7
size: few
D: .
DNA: TGTGCCAGCAGCAGCGGGCACAGGGAGTACGAGCAGTACTTC
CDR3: CASSSGHREYEQYF

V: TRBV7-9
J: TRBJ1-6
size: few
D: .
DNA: TGTGCCAGCAGCTTCCTGGGAGGTGGCTATAATTCACCCCTCCACTTT
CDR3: CASSFLGGGYNSPLHF

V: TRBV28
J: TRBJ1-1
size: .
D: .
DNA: TGTGCCACCCAAGGTGGGGGATTTTTTCGGCAGGAGAACACTGAAGCTTTCTTT
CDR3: CATQGGGFFRQENTEAFF

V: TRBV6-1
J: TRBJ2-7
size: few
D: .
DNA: TGTGCCAGCAGGCGGACGGCCTCCTACGAGCAGTACTTC
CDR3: CASRRTASYEQYF

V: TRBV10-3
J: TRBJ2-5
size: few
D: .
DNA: TGTGCCATCAGAGCGGAGGGGCTAGAGACCCAGTACTTC
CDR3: CAIRAEGLETQYF

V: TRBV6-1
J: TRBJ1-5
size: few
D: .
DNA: TGTGCCAGCAGAGGGACTGGCAATCAGCCCCAGCATTTT
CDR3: CASRGTGNQPQHF

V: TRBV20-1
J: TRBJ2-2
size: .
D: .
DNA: TGCAGTGCCTACGAGGACCTCACCGGGGAGCTGTTTTTT
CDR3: CSAYEDLTGELFF

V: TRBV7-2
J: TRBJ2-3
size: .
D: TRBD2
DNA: TGTGCCAGCAGTCGTAGCGGGAGAAGGGATACGCAGTATTTT
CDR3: CASSRSGRRDTQYF

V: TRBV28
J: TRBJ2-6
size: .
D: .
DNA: TGTGCCAGCAGTTCGGACATTTTTGGGGCCAACGTCCTGACTTTC
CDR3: CASSSDIFGANVLTF

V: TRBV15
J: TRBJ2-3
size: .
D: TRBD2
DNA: TGTGCCACCAGCAGGCCCGAGTTGGGTTCTTGGGTAGCGGGCAGGACAGATACGCAGTATTTT
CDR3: CATSRPELGSWVAGRTDTQYF

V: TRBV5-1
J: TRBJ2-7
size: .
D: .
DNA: TGCGCCAGCAGCCCGAATACTCGGGCCTACGAGCAGTACTTC
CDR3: CASSPNTRAYEQYF

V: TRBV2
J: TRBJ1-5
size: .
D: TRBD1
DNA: TGTGCCAGCAATACAGGGGGCAATCAGCCCCAGCATTTT
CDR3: CASNTGGNQPQHF

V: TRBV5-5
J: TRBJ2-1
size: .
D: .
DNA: TGTGCCAGCAGCTTTGGGGGCAATTCCTACAATGAGCAGTTCTTC
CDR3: CASSFGGNSYNEQFF

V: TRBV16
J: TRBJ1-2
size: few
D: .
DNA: TGTGCCAGCAGCCAAATTTCAACGGGTGGCTACACCTTC
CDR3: CASSQISTGGYTF

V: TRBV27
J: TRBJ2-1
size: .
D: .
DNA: TGTGCCAGCAGTTGGGTAAAGTTCACGGGCCCCAGCAATGAGCAGTTCTTC
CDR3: CASSWVKFTGPSNEQFF

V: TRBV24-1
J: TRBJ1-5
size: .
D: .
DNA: TGTGCCACCAGTGGCGGTGGGGCTGGAGGCAATCAGCCCCAGCATTTT
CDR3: CATSGGGAGGNQPQHF

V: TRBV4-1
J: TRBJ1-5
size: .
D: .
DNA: TGCGCCAGCAGCCAAGTCGACATGGGCATGAGCGCGGGTCAGCCCCAGCATTTT
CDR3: CASSQVDMGMSAGQPQHF

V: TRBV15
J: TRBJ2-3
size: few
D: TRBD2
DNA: TGTGCCACCAGCAGAGATCGCGCGGGGCGGGAGTTAGATACGCAGTATTTT
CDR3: CATSRDRAGRELDTQYF

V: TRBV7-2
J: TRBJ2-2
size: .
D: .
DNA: TGTGCCAGCAGCTTAAGGTTCGGGGACTCGACCGGGGAGCTGTTTTTT
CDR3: CASSLRFGDSTGELFF

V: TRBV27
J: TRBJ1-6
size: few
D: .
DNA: TGTGCCAGCAGTCCTGGACATAATTCACCCCTCCACTTT
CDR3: CASSPGHNSPLHF

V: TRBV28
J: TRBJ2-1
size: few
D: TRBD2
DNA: TGTGCCAGCAGGTCGGGACTAGCAAGCTCCTACAATGAGCAGTTCTTC
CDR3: CASRSGLASSYNEQFF

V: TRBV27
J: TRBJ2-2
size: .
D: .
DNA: TGTGCCAGCAGTATAATATACGGCACCGGGGAGCTGTTTTTT
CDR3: CASSIIYGTGELFF

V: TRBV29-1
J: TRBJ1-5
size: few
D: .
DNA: TGCAGCGTTGTACACAGGGTTGGTCAGCCCCAGCATTTT
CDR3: CSVVHRVGQPQHF

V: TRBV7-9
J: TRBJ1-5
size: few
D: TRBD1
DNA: TGTGCCAGCAGCTTACCTGGACAGGGTAATTATCAGCCCCAGCATTTT
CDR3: CASSLPGQGNYQPQHF

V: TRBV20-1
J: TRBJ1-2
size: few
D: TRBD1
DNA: TGCAGTGCTAGAGGCAGGGGGTTTGGGCAGAACTATGGCTACACCTTC
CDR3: CSARGRGFGQNYGYTF

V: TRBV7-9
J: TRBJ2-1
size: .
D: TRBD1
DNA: TGTGCCAGCACGGTGACAGGGGGCGCAAAGGGGCCGTACTCGTACAATGAGCAGTTCTTC
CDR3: CASTVTGGAKGPYSYNEQFF

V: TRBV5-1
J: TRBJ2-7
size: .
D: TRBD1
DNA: TGCGCCAGCAGCTTCGCGGCAGGGGGCTCCCACGAGCAGTACTTC
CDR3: CASSFAAGGSHEQYF

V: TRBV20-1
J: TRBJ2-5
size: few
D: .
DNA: TGCAGTGCTATGGCTGATTTCGAGACCCAGTACTTC
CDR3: CSAMADFETQYF

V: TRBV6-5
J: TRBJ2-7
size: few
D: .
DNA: TGTGCCAGCAGTTACGATTACGAGCAGTACTTC
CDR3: CASSYDYEQYF

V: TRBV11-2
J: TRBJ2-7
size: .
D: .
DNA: TGTGCCAGCAGCTTAGGATACGGGTACGAGCAGTACTTC
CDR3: CASSLGYGYEQYF

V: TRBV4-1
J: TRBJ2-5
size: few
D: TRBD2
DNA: TGCGCCAGCAGCCAAGATTCCTTTTCAGCGGGAGGGGCGGAGACCCAGTACTTC
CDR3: CASSQDSFSAGGAETQYF

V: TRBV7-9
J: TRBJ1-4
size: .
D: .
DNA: TGTGCCAGCAGCTTAGGTTGGGGTCCACCCGGGGAAAAACTGTTTTTT
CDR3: CASSLGWGPPGEKLFF

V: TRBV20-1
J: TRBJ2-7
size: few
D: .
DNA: TGCAGTGCTAGAGATCCGACAGTCTACGAGCAGTACTTC
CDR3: CSARDPTVYEQYF

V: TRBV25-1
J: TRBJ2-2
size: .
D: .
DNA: TGTGCCAGCAGTCGGTCCCCGGGGGACACCGGGGAGCTGTTTTTT
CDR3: CASSRSPGDTGELFF

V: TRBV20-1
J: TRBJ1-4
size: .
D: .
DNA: TGCAGTGCTGGGTCGGGAAAACTGTTTTTT
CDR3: CSAGSGKLFF

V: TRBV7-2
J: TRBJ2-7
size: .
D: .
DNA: TGTGCCAGCAGCTTTTTCGGACAGTCCTACGAGCAGTACTTC
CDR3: CASSFFGQSYEQYF

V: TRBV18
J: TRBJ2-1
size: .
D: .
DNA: TGTGCCAGCTCACCACTTGCGGTTCAGGGGTATGAGCAGTTCTTC
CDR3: CASSPLAVQGYEQFF

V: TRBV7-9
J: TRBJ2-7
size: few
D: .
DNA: TGTGCCAGCAGCGCCCTGGGGGCAGGCCGCGCTTACGAGCAGTACTTC
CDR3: CASSALGAGRAYEQYF

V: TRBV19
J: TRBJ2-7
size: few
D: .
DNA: TGTGCCAGTAGTTCAAGGGGCAATCAGTACAGATATAAGCAGTACGAGCAGTACTTC
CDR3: CASSSRGNQYRYKQYEQYF

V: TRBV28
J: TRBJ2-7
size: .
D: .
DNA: TGTGCCAGCAGAGAGACGGTCTACGAGCAGTACTTC
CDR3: CASRETVYEQYF

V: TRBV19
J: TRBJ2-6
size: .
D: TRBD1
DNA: TGTGCCGGAGGGGACAGGGGTTCCCCTGGGGCCAACGTCCTGACTTTC
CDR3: CAGGDRGSPGANVLTF

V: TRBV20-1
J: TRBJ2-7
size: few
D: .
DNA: TGCAGTGCCCCCTGGTCAGGGGCCAAATCCTACGAGCAGTACTTC
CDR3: CSAPWSGAKSYEQYF